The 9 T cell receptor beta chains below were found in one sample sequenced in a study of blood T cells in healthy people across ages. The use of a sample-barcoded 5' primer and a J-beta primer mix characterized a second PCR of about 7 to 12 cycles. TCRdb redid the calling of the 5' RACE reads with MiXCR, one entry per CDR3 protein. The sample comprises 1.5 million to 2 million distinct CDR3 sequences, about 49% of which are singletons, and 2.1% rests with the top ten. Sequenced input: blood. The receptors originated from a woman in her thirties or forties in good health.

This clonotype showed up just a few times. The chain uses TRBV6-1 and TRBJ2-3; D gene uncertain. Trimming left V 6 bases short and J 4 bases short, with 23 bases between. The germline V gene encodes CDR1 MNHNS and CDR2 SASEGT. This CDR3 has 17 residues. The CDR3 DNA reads TGTGCCAGCAGACGCCCGTTTCCCTCAACGGGTGCAGATACGCAGTATTTT. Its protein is CASRRPFPSTGADTQYF.

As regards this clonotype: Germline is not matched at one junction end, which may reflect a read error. The CDR3 loop reads CASSPGLRPYGQYF. DNA of the CDR3: TGTGCCAGCAGCCCGGGACTCAGGCCCTACGGGCAGTACTTC. The genes are TRBV7-2 and TRBJ2-7, with D possibly matching TRBD2 (6 bases). This CDR3 contains 14 residues. Germline CDR1 is SGHTA and CDR2 is FQGNSA.

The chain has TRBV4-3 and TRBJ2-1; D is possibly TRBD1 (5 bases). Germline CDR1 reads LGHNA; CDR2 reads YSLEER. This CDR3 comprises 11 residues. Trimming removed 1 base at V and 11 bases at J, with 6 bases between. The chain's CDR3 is CASSQGQQQFF. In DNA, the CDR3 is TGCGCCAGCAGCCAAGGACAGCAGCAGTTCTTC.

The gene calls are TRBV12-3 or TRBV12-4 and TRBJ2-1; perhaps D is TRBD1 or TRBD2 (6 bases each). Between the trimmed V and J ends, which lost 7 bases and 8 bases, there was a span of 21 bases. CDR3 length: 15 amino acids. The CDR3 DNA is TGTGCCAGCACCGGGGGCGTGGGGTCGGTCGATGAGCAGTTCTTC. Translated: CASTGGVGSVDEQFF.

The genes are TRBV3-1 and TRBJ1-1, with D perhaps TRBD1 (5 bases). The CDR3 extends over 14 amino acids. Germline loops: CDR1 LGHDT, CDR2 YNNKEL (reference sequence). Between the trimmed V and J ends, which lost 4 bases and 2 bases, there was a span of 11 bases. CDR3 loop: CASSRRQFNTEAFF. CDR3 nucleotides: TGTGCCAGCAGCCGAAGACAGTTCAACACTGAAGCTTTCTTT.

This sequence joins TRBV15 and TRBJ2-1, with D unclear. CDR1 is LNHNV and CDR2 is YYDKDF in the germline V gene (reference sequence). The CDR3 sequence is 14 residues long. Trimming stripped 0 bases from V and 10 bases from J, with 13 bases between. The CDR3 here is CATSRDLSYQEQFF. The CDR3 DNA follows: TGTGCCACCAGCAGAGATTTAAGCTACCAGGAGCAGTTCTTC.

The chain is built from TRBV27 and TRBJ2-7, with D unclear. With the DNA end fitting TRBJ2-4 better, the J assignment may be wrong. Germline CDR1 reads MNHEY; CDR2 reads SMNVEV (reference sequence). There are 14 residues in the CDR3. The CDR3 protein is CASSPQVRMGIQYF. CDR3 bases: TGTGCCAGCAGTCCGCAGGTGCGGATGGGCATTCAGTACTTC.

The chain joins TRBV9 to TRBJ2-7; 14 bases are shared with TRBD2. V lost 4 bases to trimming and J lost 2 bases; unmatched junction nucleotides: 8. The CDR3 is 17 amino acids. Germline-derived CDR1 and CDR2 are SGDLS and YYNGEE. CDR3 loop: CASSPRTSGGSPYEQYF. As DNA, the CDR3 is TGTGCCAGCAGCCCCAGGACTAGCGGGGGGAGTCCCTACGAGCAGTACTTC.

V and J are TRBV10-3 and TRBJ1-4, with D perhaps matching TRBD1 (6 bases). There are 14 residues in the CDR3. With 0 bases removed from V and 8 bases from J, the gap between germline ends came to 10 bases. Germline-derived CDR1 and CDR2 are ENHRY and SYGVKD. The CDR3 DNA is TGTGCCATCAGTGAGTCGCCTCAGGGGGAAAAACTGTTTTTT. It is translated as CAISESPQGEKLFF.